A few counts support the clone carrying this TCR beta chain. Germline assignment: CDR1 SGHNT and CDR2 YYREEE (reference sequence). This CDR3 contains 14 residues. Trimming took off 0 bases at V and 8 bases at J, with 14 bases between the two ends. The sample belongs to a study of cytomegalovirus exposure and HLA in healthy donors. Study as a whole: The roughly 670 first-cohort repertoires shared a platform with the 130 or so validation repertoires, as reported in a later analysis.

The repertoire was sequenced with immunoSEQ multiplex PCR; TCRdb's copy has only in-frame clones and lacks some. The sample has over 60,000 clones, 95% seen once. The study drew the donors from its approximately 110-subject validation cohort, separate from the roughly 710-subject first cohort. The sample was PBMCs. The sequence derives from a man younger than 35 in good health and CMV-seronegative. The chain couples TRBV5-4 to TRBJ1-1, with D perhaps matching TRBD1 (6 bases). CDR3 in amino acids: CASSLEAGAPEAFF. The CDR3 DNA follows: TGTGCCAGCAGCTTGGAAGCAGGGGCCCCCGAAGCTTTCTTT.